This T cell receptor beta chain was identified during a study of blood T cell repertoires in COVID-19. This clone was found a few times. Only in-frame clones appear in the TCRdb table, and some are missing; sequencing was by immunoSEQ multiplex PCR. Of 90,000 to 120,000 clones listed, approximately 88% are singletons. CDR1 is LGHNA, CDR2 YSLEER, per germline. The V gene lost 0 bases and the J gene lost 4 bases, with 10 bases spanning the gap. The CDR3 is 15 amino acids. The sequence came from a middle-aged man with active or convalescent COVID-19. The gene calls are TRBV4-3 and TRBJ1-3; D unclear. The source material was peripheral blood. The CDR3 region is CASSQELIKGNTIYF. CDR3 DNA: TGCGCCAGCAGCCAAGAACTGATTAAAGGAAACACCATATATTTT.